The 21 T cell receptor beta chains in this list originate from one sample, sequenced in a study of blood T cell repertoires in COVID-19. Assay used: immunoSEQ multiplex PCR; TCRdb lists only in-frame clones, some missing. The table shows fewer than 200,000 clones, with about 87% occurring only once. Sequenced material: peripheral blood. The source is a woman in her seventies with COVID-19, enrolled during active disease.

The chain joins TRBV9 to TRBJ1-5, with 8 bases matching TRBD1. CDR1 is SGDLS and CDR2 is YYNGEE in the germline V gene. The V and J ends lost 0 bases and 2 bases, in that order; junction bases with no gene match: 4. The CDR3 is made up of 16 amino acids. CDR3 amino acids: CASSVGAGGRNQPQHF. As DNA, the CDR3 is TGTGCCAGCAGCGTAGGTGCAGGGGGCCGCAATCAGCCCCAGCATTTT. Combining the CDR3 with reference TRBV9 and TRBJ1-5 gives the whole variable domain DSGVTQTPKHLITATGQRVTLRCSPRSGDLSVYWYQQSLDQGLQFLIQYYNGEERAKGNILERFSAQQFPDLHSELNLSSLELGDSALYFCASSVGAGGRNQPQHFGDGTRLSIL.

The J gene is TRBJ2-7, the V gene TRBV5-8; no clear D gene. Germline CDR1 reads SGHTS; CDR2 reads YDEGEE. Trimming left V 2 bases short and J 0 bases short, with 9 bases between. This CDR3 region has 14 residues. The DNA of the CDR3 is TGTGCCAGCAGCTTCGGCGGCTACTCCTACGAGCAGTACTTC. This gives the protein CASSFGGYSYEQYF.

The V and J genes are TRBV5-6 and TRBJ1-1; D gene uncertain. The V gene lost 5 bases and the J gene lost 1 base, with 9 bases spanning the gap. Germline CDR1 is SGHDT and CDR2 is YYEEEE. The CDR3 contains 13 residues. The DNA of the CDR3 is TGTGCCAGCAGTTCGGCTAGGAACACTGAAGCTTTCTTT. This encodes CASSSARNTEAFF.

The rearrangement joins TRBV27 to TRBJ2-7; TRBD2 is a possible D gene (5 bases). V lost 2 bases to trimming and J lost 6 bases, with 11 bases between them. The CDR3 consists of 13 residues. CDR1 is MNHEY, CDR2 SMNVEV, per germline (reference sequence). The CDR3 nucleotides are TGTGCCAGCAGTTTAGTGACCGGGGTCGAGCAGTACTTC. Translated, it gives CASSLVTGVEQYF.

This clone occurred a few times. This chain uses TRBV28 with TRBJ2-1, with D possibly TRBD2 on 7 matching bases. Trimming took 6 bases from V and 9 from J, leaving 18 bases between them. CDR1 and CDR2 from the germline V gene are MDHEN and SYDVKM. The CDR3 has 14 residues. The CDR3 region is CASSRGGPEGEQFF. The CDR3, as DNA: TGTGCCAGCAGCCGCGGGGGCCCTGAGGGTGAGCAGTTCTTC.

V and J are TRBV6-4 and TRBJ2-5, with D perhaps TRBD2 (5 bases). This CDR3 spans 15 amino acids. V dropped 2 bases and J dropped 5 bases, with 15 bases sitting between them. Per germline, CDR1 MRHNA and CDR2 SNTAGT. This CDR3 reads CASSDRFGGGETQYF. CDR3 sequence (DNA): TGTGCCAGCAGTGACCGGTTTGGAGGCGGCGAGACCCAGTACTTC.

The chain carries TRBV5-1 and TRBJ1-1; 7 positions match TRBD1. CDR1 and CDR2 (germline): SGHRS, YFSETQ. V lost 0 bases, J lost 0 bases, and 8 bases stayed unmatched. This CDR3 contains 17 residues. The CDR3 sequence is CASSLGQGEVMNTEAFF. In DNA, the CDR3 is TGCGCCAGCAGCTTGGGCCAGGGGGAAGTGATGAACACTGAAGCTTTCTTT.

The chain recombines TRBV25-1 with TRBJ1-6; no clear D gene. The germline V and J ends were trimmed by 3 bases and 6 bases, with 12 bases remaining between them. Germline V gene data show CDR1 as MGHDK and CDR2 as SYGVNS. The CDR3 is 15 residues long. CDR3: CASSESIYSNSPLHF. CDR3 DNA sequence: TGTGCCAGCAGTGAGAGTATCTATAGTAATTCACCCCTCCACTTT.

The CDR3 DNA reads as TGTGCTAGTGGTTTGGTACCCGGTTTCAGTTGGACAGACCGTGGGATGTACGAGCAGTACTTC. Its translation: CASGLVPGFSWTDRGMYEQYF. J is TRBJ2-7 and V is TRBV12-5, with a weak D call TRBD1 (6 bases). The CDR3 extends over 21 amino acids. V was clipped by 0 bases and J by 4 bases, with 31 bases between them. The V gene's germline CDR1 is LGHNT and CDR2 FRNRAP.

The J gene is TRBJ1-4, the V gene TRBV7-9; 8 bases map to TRBD1. Germline trimming cut 5 bases from V and 8 bases from J; bases unmatched to any gene: 7. Germline values: CDR1 SEHNR, CDR2 FQNEAQ (reference sequence). The CDR3 is 14 amino acids. DNA of the CDR3: TGTGCCAGCAGCCGGACAGGGAGTCAGGAAAAACTGTTTTTT. It translates to CASSRTGSQEKLFF.

V usage is TRBV27 and J usage is TRBJ1-5, with a weak D call TRBD1 (6 bases). V lost 5 bases, J lost 2 bases, and 10 bases lay in between. The CDR3 runs 14 residues. Germline CDR1 and CDR2: MNHEY and SMNVEV (reference sequence). CDR3 residues: CASSEDRGNQPQHF. CDR3 nucleotide sequence: TGTGCCAGCAGTGAGGACAGAGGCAATCAGCCCCAGCATTTT.

The J gene is TRBJ2-2, the V gene TRBV5-1; D unresolved. Germline V gene lookup returns CDR1 SGHRS and CDR2 YFSETQ. The length of the CDR3 is 13 residues. Trimming took 0 bases from V and 7 from J, leaving 7 bases between them. The CDR3 DNA reads TGCGCCAGCAGCTTGGCCGTAAACGGGGAGCTGTTTTTT. This gives the protein CASSLAVNGELFF. Supplemented by reference TRBV5-1 and TRBJ2-2, the full variable domain reads KAGVTQTPRYLIKTRGQQVTLSCSPISGHRSVSWYQQTPGQGLQFLFEYFSETQRNKGNFPGRFSGRQFSNSRSEMNVSTLELGDSALYLCASSLAVNGELFFGEGSRLTVL.

The chain employs TRBV7-2 and TRBJ2-7; 8 positions match TRBD1. Germline values: CDR1 SGHTA, CDR2 FQGNSA. V shed 3 bases and J 2 bases; nucleotides not matched to a gene: 3. There are 14 residues in the CDR3. CDR3 in amino acids: CASSFSRGPYEQYF. CDR3 in DNA: TGTGCCAGCAGCTTCTCCAGGGGGCCCTACGAGCAGTACTTC.

CDR3 amino acids: CASKSGRQQETQYF. Written as DNA, the CDR3 is TGTGCCAGCAAAAGCGGGAGACAACAAGAGACCCAGTACTTC. The chain employs TRBV7-2 and TRBJ2-5; 8 bases fit TRBD2. Unmatched junction bases numbered 6, after V lost 7 bases and J lost 2 bases. The CDR3 sequence is 14 residues long. Germline values: CDR1 SGHTA, CDR2 FQGNSA. Looking up the rest from reference TRBV7-2 and TRBJ2-5 gives the full variable domain: GAGVSQSPSNKVTEKGKDVELRCDPISGHTALYWYRQSLGQGLEFLIYFQGNSAPDKSGLPSDRFSAERTGGSVSTLTIQRTQQEDSAVYLCASKSGRQQETQYFGPGTRLLVL.

This chain joins TRBV3-1 (or the pseudogene TRBV3-2) and TRBJ1-5, with 7 bases matching TRBD1. CDR3 length: 14 amino acids. V shed 4 bases and J 9 bases; nucleotides not matched to a gene: 9. In germline, CDR1 is LGHDT, CDR2 YNNKEL (reference sequence). CDR3 bases: TGTGCCAGCAGCCGGGACAGCGGTATCACGCCCCAGCATTTT. Amino acids: CASSRDSGITPQHF.

This clone was recorded a few times. The chain has TRBV19 and TRBJ1-5, with 9 bases aligning to TRBD1. The ends lost 5 bases at V and 6 bases at J; junction bases unmatched: 5. Germline-derived CDR1 and CDR2 are LNHDA and SQIVND (reference sequence). The length of the CDR3 is 14 residues. CDR3 residues: CASSPTGGVQPQHF. In nucleotides, the CDR3 is TGTGCCAGTAGTCCAACAGGGGGCGTTCAGCCCCAGCATTTT.

The CDR3 DNA reads as TGTGCCAGTAGTCCAACAGGGGGCTCTGGGGCCAACGTCCTGACTTTC. It encodes CASSPTGGSGANVLTF. The chain combines TRBV19 with TRBJ2-6, with 8 bases fitting TRBD1. V trimming: 5 bases; J trimming: 0 bases; junction bases outside the gene matches: 3. Germline-derived CDR1 and CDR2 are LNHDA and SQIVND (reference sequence). CDR3 length: 16 residues.

This chain joins TRBV30 and TRBJ1-2, with a possible D match to TRBD1 (6 bases). The CDR3 contains 14 residues. Germline values: CDR1 GTSNPN, CDR2 SVGIG (reference sequence). V lost 2 bases, J lost 2 bases, and 12 bases lay in between. Written as DNA, the CDR3 is TGTGCCTGGAGTTTGCGGGGGGCAAACTATGGCTACACCTTC. Protein sequence: CAWSLRGANYGYTF. Full variable domain (remainder filled in from reference TRBV30 and TRBJ1-2): SQTIHQWPATLVQPVGSPLSLECTVEGTSNPNLYWYRQAAGRGLQLLFYSVGIGQISSEVPQNLSASRPQDRQFILSSKKLLLSDSGFYLCAWSLRGANYGYTFGSGTRLTVV.

This chain links TRBV6-5 with TRBJ1-2; 10 nucleotides match TRBD1. There are 16 residues in the CDR3. Germline trimming cut 0 bases from V and 8 bases from J; bases unmatched to any gene: 9. Per the germline V gene, CDR1 is MNHEY and CDR2 is SVGAGI. DNA for the CDR3: TGTGCCAGCAGTTACTCCCAGGGACAGGGGAGGAAGGGCTACACCTTC. This translates into CASSYSQGQGRKGYTF.

The chain has TRBV28 and TRBJ2-3, with TRBD1 matching over 10 bases. CDR3 size: 15 residues. In germline, CDR1 is MDHEN, CDR2 SYDVKM. Trimming took 6 bases from V and 4 from J; bases not matched to a gene: 7. In nucleotides, the CDR3 is TGTGCCAGCAGAATGCCGGGACAGGGGTCAGATACGCAGTATTTT. It encodes CASRMPGQGSDTQYF.

This chain uses TRBV21-1 with TRBJ1-2; the table's D call, TRBD1, has no DNA check behind it. TRBV21-1 is a pseudogene. There are 12 residues in the CDR3. CDR3 in DNA: TGTGCCAGCAGCACAGACAGGAGGGGCTACACCTTC. Protein: CASSTDRRGYTF.